The rows below give T cell receptor beta chains drawn from one sample of a study of technical replicates of blood from a few donors. TCRdb's table, derived via immunoSEQ multiplex PCR, lists solely in-frame clones and lacks some. The table includes some 77,000 clones, approximately 83% detected once. Input material: PBMCs. These receptors all come from a human donor in good health. Some clones in this sample may be carry-over from other donors' samples. Both conserved end residues are part of each CDR3. The D gene is left open where the match is weak. The size of a clone is reported for some rows only, either as once, few or many, or as a class for expanded clones.

v_call	clone_size	d_call	j_call	cdr3_nt	cdr3_aa
TRBV11-3	-	-	TRBJ2-2	TGTGCCAGCAGCCCACAGAACACCGGGGAGCTGTTTTTT	CASSPQNTGELFF
TRBV5-5	once	TRBD2	TRBJ2-5	TGTGCCAGCAGCTCCCCAGCTCCGATGGGAGGGGAGACCCAGTACTTC	CASSSPAPMGGETQYF
TRBV6-5	-	-	TRBJ2-4	TGTGCCAGCAGTTCCGGGACACCCGAGGCCAAAAACATTCAGTACTTC	CASSSGTPEAKNIQYF
TRBV27	few	-	TRBJ1-1	TGTGCCAGCAGTCTGACAGAGAACACTGAAGCTTTCTTT	CASSLTENTEAFF
TRBV27	-	-	TRBJ2-2	TGTGCCAGCAGTTCCCCACCGCACTTGAACACCGGGGAGCTGTTTTTT	CASSSPPHLNTGELFF
TRBV7-3	-	TRBD1	TRBJ1-2	TGTGCCAGCAGCTTAGGACCCGGGACAGGGCAATATGGCTACACCTTC	CASSLGPGTGQYGYTF
TRBV19	-	TRBD2	TRBJ2-3	TGTGCCAGTAGACAGCGGGGGATCTCTAGCACAGATACGCAGTATTTT	CASRQRGISSTDTQYF
TRBV5-1	-	-	TRBJ2-7	TGCGCCAGCCGCGCCGAGTCGATAGGGGGGCAGTACTTC	CASRAESIGGQYF
TRBV6-1	-	TRBD1	TRBJ1-5	TGTGCCTGCAGTCACACAGGGGGCAATCAGCCCCAGCATTTT	CACSHTGGNQPQHF
TRBV7-8	-	TRBD2	TRBJ2-3	TGTGCCAGCAGCCGACGGACTAGCGGGGCTGGCACAGATACGCAGTATTTT	CASSRRTSGAGTDTQYF
TRBV5-1	-	-	TRBJ1-2	TGCGCCAGCAGCCCGGGACATTTCTATGGCTACACCTTC	CASSPGHFYGYTF
TRBV5-1	-	-	TRBJ2-6	TGCGCCAGCAGCTTACTTGCGGGGCCTGGGGCCAACGTCCTGACTTTC	CASSLLAGPGANVLTF
TRBV6-4	-	TRBD2	TRBJ2-3	TGTGCCAGCAGTGACGGCGGGAGTTCAGATACGCAGTATTTT	CASSDGGSSDTQYF
TRBV11-2	-	-	TRBJ1-2	TGTGCCAGCAGCTCAAAACAGGGAATCGACTATGGCTACACCTTC	CASSSKQGIDYGYTF
TRBV9	-	-	TRBJ1-1	TGTGCCAGCAGCGTAGAACAGTCCTACACTGAAGCTTTCTTT	CASSVEQSYTEAFF
TRBV4-1	-	TRBD2	TRBJ2-5	TGCGCCAACATAGCGGGAGGGCCGGCGGAGACCCAGTACTTC	CANIAGGPAETQYF
TRBV4-1	-	TRBD2	TRBJ2-3	TGCGCCAGCAGCCTCGGAATGGCGGGGGGGCCTGATACGCAGTATTTT	CASSLGMAGGPDTQYF
TRBV7-2	once	-	TRBJ1-4	TGTGCCAGCAGCTTAGGAGGTTACGGTGAAAAACTGTTTTTT	CASSLGGYGEKLFF
TRBV13	-	TRBD2	TRBJ2-7	TGTGCCAGCAGCTTAGCGCTCGCGGGGGGATTCGCCCACGAGCAGTACTTC	CASSLALAGGFAHEQYF
TRBV5-4	-	TRBD2	TRBJ2-3	TGTGCCAGCAGCGCTGACAGGGCCATGGCGGGAGGGCCGTCAGATACGCAGTATTTT	CASSADRAMAGGPSDTQYF
TRBV2	-	TRBD1	TRBJ1-1	TGTGCCAGCAGGCCAGCAGGGGGCCTTGAGAACACTGAAGCTTTCTTT	CASRPAGGLENTEAFF
TRBV5-1	-	-	TRBJ2-1	TGCGCCAGCCGGACGGGGGAGCTGCTCTACAATGAGCAGTTCTTC	CASRTGELLYNEQFF
TRBV4-2	-	-	TRBJ2-1	TGTGCCAGCAGCTACGAACAGTACAATGAGCAGTTCTTC	CASSYEQYNEQFF
TRBV29-1	once	-	TRBJ2-1	TGCAGCGTTCCATTAGGGGCCAATGAGCAGTTCTTC	CSVPLGANEQFF
TRBV18	-	TRBD1	TRBJ1-5	TGTGCCAGCTCACCTTCGACAGGGACCCAGCCCCAGCATTTT	CASSPSTGTQPQHF
TRBV5-8	-	TRBD1	TRBJ2-2	TGTGCCAGCAGCCGGACAGGAGGCACCGGGGAGCTGTTTTTT	CASSRTGGTGELFF
TRBV4-2	-	-	TRBJ1-1	TGTGCCAGCAGCCAAGCGAGGAGCCCTCTGGCTTTCTTT	CASSQARSPLAFF
TRBV5-6	-	TRBD1	TRBJ1-6	TGTGCCAGCAGCAGAACGGACAGGGGGCCTTCACCCCTCCACTTT	CASSRTDRGPSPLHF
TRBV29-1	few	-	TRBJ1-1	TGCAGCGTTGGTCCAGGGGACACTGAAGCTTTCTTT	CSVGPGDTEAFF